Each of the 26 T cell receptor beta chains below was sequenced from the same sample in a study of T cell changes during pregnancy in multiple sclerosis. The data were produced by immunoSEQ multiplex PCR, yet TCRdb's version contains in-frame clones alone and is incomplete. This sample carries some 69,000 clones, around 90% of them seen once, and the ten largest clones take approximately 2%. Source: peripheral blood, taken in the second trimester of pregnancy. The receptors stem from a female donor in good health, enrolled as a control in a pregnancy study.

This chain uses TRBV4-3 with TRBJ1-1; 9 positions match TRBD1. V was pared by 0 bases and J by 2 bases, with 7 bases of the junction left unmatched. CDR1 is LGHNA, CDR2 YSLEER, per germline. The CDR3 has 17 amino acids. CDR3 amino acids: CASSQEGSGQGNTEAFF. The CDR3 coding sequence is TGCGCCAGCAGCCAAGAAGGCTCGGGACAGGGCAACACTGAAGCTTTCTTT.

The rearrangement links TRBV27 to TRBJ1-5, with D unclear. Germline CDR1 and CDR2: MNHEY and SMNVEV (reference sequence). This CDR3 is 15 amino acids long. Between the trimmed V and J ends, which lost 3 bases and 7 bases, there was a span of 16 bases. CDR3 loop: CASSFMAEAAQPQHF. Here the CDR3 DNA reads TGTGCCAGCAGTTTTATGGCCGAAGCGGCCCAGCCCCAGCATTTT.

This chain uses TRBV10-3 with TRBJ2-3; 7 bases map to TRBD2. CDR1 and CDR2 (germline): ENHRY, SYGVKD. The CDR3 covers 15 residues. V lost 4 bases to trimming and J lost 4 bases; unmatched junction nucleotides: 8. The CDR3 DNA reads TGTGCCATCAGTGCCGGAGCGGGGACGTCAGATACGCAGTATTTT. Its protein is CAISAGAGTSDTQYF.

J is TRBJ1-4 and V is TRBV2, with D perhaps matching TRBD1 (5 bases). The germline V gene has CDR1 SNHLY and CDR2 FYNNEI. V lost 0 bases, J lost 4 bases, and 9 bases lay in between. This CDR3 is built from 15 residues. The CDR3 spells CASSEASGVNEKLFF. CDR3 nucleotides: TGTGCCAGCAGTGAAGCTTCGGGGGTTAATGAAAAACTGTTTTTT.

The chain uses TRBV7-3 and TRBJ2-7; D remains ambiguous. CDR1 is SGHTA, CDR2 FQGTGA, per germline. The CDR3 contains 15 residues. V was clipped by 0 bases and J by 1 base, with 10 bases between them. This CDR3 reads CASSLTVPSSYEQYF. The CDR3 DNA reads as TGTGCCAGCAGCTTAACGGTCCCGAGTTCCTACGAGCAGTACTTC.

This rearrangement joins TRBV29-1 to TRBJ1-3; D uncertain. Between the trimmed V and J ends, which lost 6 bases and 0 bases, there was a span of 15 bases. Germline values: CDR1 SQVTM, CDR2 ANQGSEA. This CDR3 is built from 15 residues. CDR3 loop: CSVTTRSHSGNTIYF. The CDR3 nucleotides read TGCAGCGTCACTACTAGGAGTCACTCTGGAAACACCATATATTTT.

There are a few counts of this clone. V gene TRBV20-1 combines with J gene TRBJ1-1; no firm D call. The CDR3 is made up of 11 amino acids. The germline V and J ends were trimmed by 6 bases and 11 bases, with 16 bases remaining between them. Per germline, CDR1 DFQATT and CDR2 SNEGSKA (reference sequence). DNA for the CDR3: TGCAGTGCCGATGCCTCCGAGAGGGCTTTCTTT. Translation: CSADASERAFF.

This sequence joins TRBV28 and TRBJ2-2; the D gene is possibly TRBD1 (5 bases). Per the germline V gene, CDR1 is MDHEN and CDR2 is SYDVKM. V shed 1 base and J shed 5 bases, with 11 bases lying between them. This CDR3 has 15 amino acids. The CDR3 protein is CASSLSPSGTGELFF. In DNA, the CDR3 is TGTGCCAGCAGTTTATCCCCCTCAGGGACCGGGGAGCTGTTTTTT.

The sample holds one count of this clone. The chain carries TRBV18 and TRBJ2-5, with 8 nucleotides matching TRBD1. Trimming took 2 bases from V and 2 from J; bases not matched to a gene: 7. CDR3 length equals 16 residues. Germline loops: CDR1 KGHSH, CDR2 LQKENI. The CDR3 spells CASSPMQGATQETQYF. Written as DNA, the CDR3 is TGTGCCAGCTCACCAATGCAGGGGGCAACACAAGAGACCCAGTACTTC.

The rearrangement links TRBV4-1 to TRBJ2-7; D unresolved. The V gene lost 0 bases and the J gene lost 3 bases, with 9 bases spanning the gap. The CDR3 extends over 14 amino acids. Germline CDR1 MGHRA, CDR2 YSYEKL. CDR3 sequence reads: CASSQDTTNYEQYF. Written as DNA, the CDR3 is TGCGCCAGCAGCCAAGATACAACAAACTACGAGCAGTACTTC.

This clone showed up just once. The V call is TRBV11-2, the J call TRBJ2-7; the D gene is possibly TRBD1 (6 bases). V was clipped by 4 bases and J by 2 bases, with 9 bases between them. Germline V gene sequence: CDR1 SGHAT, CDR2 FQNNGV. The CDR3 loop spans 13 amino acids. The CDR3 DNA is TGTGCCAGCAGCTCAAGACAGGCCTACGAGCAGTACTTC. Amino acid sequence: CASSSRQAYEQYF.

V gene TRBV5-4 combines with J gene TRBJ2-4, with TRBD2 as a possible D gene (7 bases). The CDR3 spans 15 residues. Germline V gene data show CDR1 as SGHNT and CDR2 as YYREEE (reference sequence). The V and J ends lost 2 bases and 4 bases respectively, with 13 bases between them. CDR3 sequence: CASSFGGALKNIQYF. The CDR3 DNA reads TGTGCCAGCAGCTTTGGGGGGGCGCTTAAAAACATTCAGTACTTC. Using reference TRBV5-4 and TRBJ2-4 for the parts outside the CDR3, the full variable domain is ETGVTQSPTHLIKTRGQQVTLRCSSQSGHNTVSWYQQALGQGPQFIFQYYREEENGRGNFPPRFSGLQFPNYSSELNVNALELDDSALYLCASSFGGALKNIQYFGAGTRLSVL.

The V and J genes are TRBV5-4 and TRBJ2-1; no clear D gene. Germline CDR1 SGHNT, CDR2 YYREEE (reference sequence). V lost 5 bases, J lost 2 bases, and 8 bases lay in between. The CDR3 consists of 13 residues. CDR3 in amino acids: CASSQATYNEQFF. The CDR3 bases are TGTGCCAGCAGTCAGGCTACCTACAATGAGCAGTTCTTC.

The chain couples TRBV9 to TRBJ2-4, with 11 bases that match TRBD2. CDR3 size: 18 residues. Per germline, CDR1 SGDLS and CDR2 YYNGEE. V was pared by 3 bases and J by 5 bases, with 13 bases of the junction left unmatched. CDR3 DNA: TGTGCCAGCAGCGATAAAATAGGCTATAGCGGGGGGGAAAACATTCAGTACTTC. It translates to CASSDKIGYSGGENIQYF.

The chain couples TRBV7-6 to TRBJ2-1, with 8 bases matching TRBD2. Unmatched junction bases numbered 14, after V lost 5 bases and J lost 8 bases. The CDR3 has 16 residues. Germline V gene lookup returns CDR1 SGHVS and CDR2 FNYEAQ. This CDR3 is CASSPPPRGAADEQFF. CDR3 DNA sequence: TGTGCCAGCAGCCCCCCCCCGCGGGGGGCCGCGGATGAGCAGTTCTTC. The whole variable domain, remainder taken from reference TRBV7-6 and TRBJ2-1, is GAGVSQSPRYKVTKRGQDVALRCDPISGHVSLYWYRQALGQGPEFLTYFNYEAQQDKSGLPNDRFSAERPEGSISTLTIQRTEQRDSAMYRCASSPPPRGAADEQFFGPGTRLTVL.

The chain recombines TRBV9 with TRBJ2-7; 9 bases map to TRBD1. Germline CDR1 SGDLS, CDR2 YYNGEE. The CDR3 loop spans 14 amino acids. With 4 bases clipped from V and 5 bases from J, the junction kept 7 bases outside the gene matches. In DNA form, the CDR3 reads TGTGCCAGCAGCATGAGGGACAGGGTGGACGAGCAGTACTTC. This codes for CASSMRDRVDEQYF.

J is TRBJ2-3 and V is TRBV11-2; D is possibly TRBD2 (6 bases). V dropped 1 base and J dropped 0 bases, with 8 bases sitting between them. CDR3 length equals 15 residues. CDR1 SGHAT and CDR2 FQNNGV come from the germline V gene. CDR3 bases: TGTGCCAGCAGCTTAGTGGGGGGTAGCACAGATACGCAGTATTTT. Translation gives CASSLVGGSTDTQYF.

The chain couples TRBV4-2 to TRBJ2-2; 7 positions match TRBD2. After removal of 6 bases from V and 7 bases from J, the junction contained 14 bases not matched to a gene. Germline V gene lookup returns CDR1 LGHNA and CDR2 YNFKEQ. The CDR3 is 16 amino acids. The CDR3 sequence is CASSPLVGGYSGELFF. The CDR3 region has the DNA TGTGCCAGCAGTCCCCTAGTGGGGGGGTACAGCGGGGAGCTGTTTTTT.

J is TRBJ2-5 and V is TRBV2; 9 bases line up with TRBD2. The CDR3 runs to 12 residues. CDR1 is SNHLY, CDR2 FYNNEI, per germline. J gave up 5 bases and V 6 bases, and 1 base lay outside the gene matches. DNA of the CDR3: TGTGCCAGCAGGAGCGGGGGGGAGACCCAGTACTTC. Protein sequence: CASRSGGETQYF.

CDR3 in DNA: TGTGCCAGCAGCAGGACTAGCGTTAGCTCCTACAATGAGCAGTTCTTC. This gives the protein CASSRTSVSSYNEQFF. The chain employs TRBV2 and TRBJ2-1, with 9 bases aligning to TRBD2. The V segment lost 6 bases and the J segment 0 bases; nucleotides outside the gene matches: 6. The CDR3 runs to 16 residues. Germline CDR1 SNHLY, CDR2 FYNNEI.

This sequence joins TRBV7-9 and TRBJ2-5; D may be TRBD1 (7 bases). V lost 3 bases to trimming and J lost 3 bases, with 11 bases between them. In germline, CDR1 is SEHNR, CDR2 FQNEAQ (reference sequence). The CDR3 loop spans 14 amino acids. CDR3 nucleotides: TGTGCCAGCAGCTTGGGGGGACAGAAAGAGACCCAGTACTTC. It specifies CASSLGGQKETQYF.

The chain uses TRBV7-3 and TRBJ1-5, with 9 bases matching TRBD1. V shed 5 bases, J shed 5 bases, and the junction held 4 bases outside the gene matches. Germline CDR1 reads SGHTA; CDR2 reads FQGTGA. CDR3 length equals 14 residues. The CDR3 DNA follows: TGTGCCAGCAGCCCGGACAGGGGATATCAGCCCCAGCATTTT. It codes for CASSPDRGYQPQHF.

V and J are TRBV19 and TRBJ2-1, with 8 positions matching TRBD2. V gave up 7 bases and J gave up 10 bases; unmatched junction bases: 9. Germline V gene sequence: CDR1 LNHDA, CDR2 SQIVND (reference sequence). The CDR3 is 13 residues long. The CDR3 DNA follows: TGTGCCAGTACGGGGACTAGGTCGCGCGAGCAGTTCTTC. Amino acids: CASTGTRSREQFF.

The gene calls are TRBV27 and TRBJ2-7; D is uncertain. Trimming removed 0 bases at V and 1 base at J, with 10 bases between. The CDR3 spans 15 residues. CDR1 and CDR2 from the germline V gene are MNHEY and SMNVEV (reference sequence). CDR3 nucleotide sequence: TGTGCCAGCAGTTTATCGGGCAGCCTTTCCTACGAGCAGTACTTC. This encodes CASSLSGSLSYEQYF.

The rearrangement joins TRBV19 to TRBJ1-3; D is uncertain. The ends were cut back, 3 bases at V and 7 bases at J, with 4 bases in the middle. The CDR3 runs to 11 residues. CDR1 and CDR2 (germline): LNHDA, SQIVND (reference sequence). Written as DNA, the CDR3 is TGTGCCAGTAGTATCCGGAACACCATATATTTT. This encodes CASSIRNTIYF. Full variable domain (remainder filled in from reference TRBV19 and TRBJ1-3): DGGITQSPKYLFRKEGQNVTLSCEQNLNHDAMYWYRQDPGQGLRLIYYSQIVNDFQKGDIAEGYSVSREKKESFPLTVTSAQKNPTAFYLCASSIRNTIYFGEGSWLTVV.

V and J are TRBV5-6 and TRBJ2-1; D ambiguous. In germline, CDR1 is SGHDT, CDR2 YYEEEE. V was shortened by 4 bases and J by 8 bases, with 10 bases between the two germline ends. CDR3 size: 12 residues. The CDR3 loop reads CASSVVRYEQFF. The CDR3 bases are TGTGCCAGCAGCGTGGTGAGGTATGAGCAGTTCTTC.